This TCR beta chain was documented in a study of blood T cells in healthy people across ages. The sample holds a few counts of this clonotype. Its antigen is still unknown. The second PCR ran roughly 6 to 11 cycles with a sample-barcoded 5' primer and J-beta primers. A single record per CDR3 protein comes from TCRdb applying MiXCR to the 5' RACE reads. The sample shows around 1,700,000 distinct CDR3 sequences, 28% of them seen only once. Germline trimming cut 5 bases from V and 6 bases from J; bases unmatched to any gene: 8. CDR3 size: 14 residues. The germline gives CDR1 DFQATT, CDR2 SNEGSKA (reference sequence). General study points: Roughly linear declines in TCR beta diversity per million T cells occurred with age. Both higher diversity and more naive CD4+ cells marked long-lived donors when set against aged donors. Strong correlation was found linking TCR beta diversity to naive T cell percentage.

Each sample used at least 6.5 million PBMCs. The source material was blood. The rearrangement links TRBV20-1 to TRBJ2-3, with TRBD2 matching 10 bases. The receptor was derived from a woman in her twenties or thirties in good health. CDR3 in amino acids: CSALIAGGWDTQYF. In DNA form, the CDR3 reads TGCAGTGCTCTTATAGCGGGGGGATGGGATACGCAGTATTTT.